This TCR beta chain stems from a study of T cells in Graves' hyperthyroidism and ophthalmopathy. The CDR3 regions of TCR beta were amplified from RNA transcripts. The HTBI primer set served for first-round RT-PCR of the TCR CDR3. MiXCR, applied by TCRdb to the multiplex PCR reads, yields one record per CDR3 protein. The sample has more than 500,000 distinct CDR3 sequences; about 14% are singletons. At least 3 on the Clinical Activity Score was recorded for ophthalmopathy patients, who also had NOSPECS grade at least 4 and duration under 3 months. This clonotype was counted at least ten times. An end of the junction does not agree with germline; a read error may underlie this. The source is a woman in her forties with Graves' ophthalmopathy. What was sequenced was blood.

This chain's CDR3 is CASSPNIEETRYF. Written as DNA, the CDR3 is TGTGCCAGCAGCCCGAACATTGAAGAGACCCGGTACTTC. The rearrangement links TRBV13 to TRBJ2-5, with D hard to call. This CDR3 is 13 amino acids long. Germline CDR1 is PRHDT and CDR2 is FYEKMQ (reference sequence).